The 21 T cell receptor beta chains listed next were all sequenced from one sample in a study of Ad26.COV2.S vaccination and SARS-CoV-2 variants. Specified treatment: 15 to 20 received Ad26.COV2.S at low or high dose, single or two shots; several received placebo; per-sample allocation not given. Material that was analyzed had been drawn on day 63 after the first vaccine or placebo injection. The data were produced by immunoSEQ multiplex PCR, yet TCRdb's version contains in-frame clones alone and is incomplete. The sample contains about 390,000 clones, roughly nine tenths of which appear only once. Sample: peripheral blood, taken in a trial of Ad26.COV2.S vaccine versus placebo. These receptors were taken from a person between 18 and 59 years old who received the Ad26.COV2.S COVID-19 vaccine or a placebo.

The rearrangement links TRBV27 to TRBJ2-7; no reliable D call. The V end lost 6 bases, the J end lost 0 bases, and 6 bases lay between the germline ends. The CDR3 spans 12 residues. Germline-derived CDR1 and CDR2 are MNHEY and SMNVEV (reference sequence). The CDR3 protein is CASRASSYEQYF. The CDR3 bases are TGTGCCAGCAGAGCGAGCTCCTACGAGCAGTACTTC.

The gene calls are TRBV18 and TRBJ2-5; 11 nucleotides line up with TRBD2. From germline, CDR1 is KGHSH and CDR2 LQKENI. The CDR3 length is 18 residues. V lost 2 bases to trimming and J lost 1 base; unmatched junction nucleotides: 9. CDR3 loop: CASSPFEATSGGQETQYF. In DNA, the CDR3 is TGTGCCAGCTCACCATTTGAAGCCACTAGCGGGGGCCAAGAGACCCAGTACTTC.

The gene calls are TRBV12-2 and TRBJ1-1; the table's D call of TRBD1 was not tested on the DNA. TRBV12-2 has pseudogene status. The CDR3 totals 16 residues. The CDR3 sequence: CASRLAVRGENTEAFF. CDR3 nucleotides: TGTGCAAGTCGCTTAGCGGTCAGGGGAGAAAACACTGAAGCTTTCTTT.

This chain links TRBV7-9 with TRBJ2-3; 9 nucleotides line up with TRBD2. Looked up from germline, CDR1 is SEHNR and CDR2 is FQNEAQ (reference sequence). The CDR3 is 17 residues long. Trimming took 5 bases from V and 6 from J; bases not matched to a gene: 15. CDR3 in amino acids: CASSLPRLAGLADTQYF. CDR3 DNA sequence: TGTGCCAGCAGCCTACCCCGGCTAGCGGGGTTAGCGGATACGCAGTATTTT.

This clone was seen a single time. The chain has TRBV7-2 and TRBJ2-1; 8 positions match TRBD1. The CDR3 runs to 17 residues. CDR1 SGHTA and CDR2 FQGNSA come from the germline V gene. The trim removed 5 bases at V and 2 bases at J, leaving 11 bases unmatched. CDR3 sequence: CASSLQTGTGTYNEQFF. The CDR3 DNA reads as TGTGCCAGCAGCCTACAGACCGGGACAGGCACCTACAATGAGCAGTTCTTC.

The rearrangement links TRBV4-1 to TRBJ1-4; D is perhaps TRBD1 (6 bases). CDR1 and CDR2 from the germline V gene are MGHRA and YSYEKL. The CDR3 contains 15 residues. Trimming left V 0 bases short and J 12 bases short, with 17 bases between. The CDR3 loop reads CASSQDRRGLRELFF. CDR3 DNA sequence: TGCGCCAGCAGCCAAGATAGGCGGGGGCTCAGGGAACTGTTTTTT.

The rearrangement uses TRBV25-1 and TRBJ1-1; no definite D call. Germline values: CDR1 MGHDK, CDR2 SYGVNS. Deletions cut 0 bases from V and 4 bases from J, with 18 bases between. The CDR3 runs 17 residues. CDR3 sequence (DNA): TGTGCCAGCAGTGAATATAATTATAATTTGGGTATCACTGAAGCTTTCTTT. Encoded protein: CASSEYNYNLGITEAFF.

V gene TRBV21-1 combines with J gene TRBJ1-3; TRBD1, the D gene given by the table, was not confirmed from the DNA. TRBV21-1 is listed as a pseudogene. The CDR3 has 15 residues. The CDR3 loop reads CASSKRLRFGNTIYF. The CDR3 coding sequence is TGTGCCAGCAGCAAACGTCTCAGGTTCGGAAACACCATATATTTT.

The rearrangement joins TRBV3-1 (or the pseudogene TRBV3-2) to TRBJ2-7; 10 positions agree with TRBD2. The V gene end was trimmed by 0 bases and the J gene end by 0 bases; junction bases not matched to a gene: 11. The germline gives CDR1 LGHDT, CDR2 YNNKEL (reference sequence). The CDR3 consists of 19 residues. The CDR3 region is CASSQDPRASGGLSYEQYF. The CDR3 coding sequence is TGTGCCAGCAGCCAAGATCCTAGGGCTAGCGGGGGACTCTCCTACGAGCAGTACTTC.

The chain links TRBV4-1 to TRBJ2-3; D remains unclear. The CDR3 runs 12 residues. The germline V and J ends were trimmed by 2 bases and 5 bases, with 5 bases remaining between them. Germline CDR1 and CDR2: MGHRA and YSYEKL. Here the CDR3 reads CASSQPVDTQYF. In DNA form, the CDR3 reads TGCGCCAGCAGCCAACCGGTAGATACGCAGTATTTT.

This chain connects TRBV6-2 or TRBV6-3 to TRBJ1-2, with D tentatively TRBD1 (5 bases). With 3 bases removed from V and 6 bases from J, the gap between germline ends came to 20 bases. The germline gives CDR1 MNHEY, CDR2 SVGEGT. The CDR3 covers 16 residues. This CDR3 is CASSYPAGPAPNGYTF. CDR3 coding DNA: TGTGCCAGCAGTTATCCCGCGGGGCCAGCACCCAATGGCTACACCTTC.

The chain recombines TRBV3-1 (or the pseudogene TRBV3-2) with TRBJ2-2; D gene unclear. The length of the CDR3 is 17 residues. Germline V CDR1 and CDR2: LGHDT, YNNKEL (reference sequence). Between the trimmed V and J ends, which lost 4 bases and 6 bases, there was a span of 21 bases. The CDR3 bases are TGTGCCAGCAGCCCCCGCCCCGCTGACACCCGCGCCGGGGAGCTGTTTTTT. As protein: CASSPRPADTRAGELFF.

This rearrangement joins TRBV29-1 to TRBJ2-7; 12 bases match TRBD1. Per germline, CDR1 SQVTM and CDR2 ANQGSEA. V lost 6 bases, J lost 6 bases, and 3 bases stayed unmatched. The CDR3 has 12 residues. The CDR3 DNA follows: TGCAGCGTCGGGACAGGGGGCCTCGAGCAGTACTTC. The encoded protein is CSVGTGGLEQYF.

This CDR3 is CASSPGSGTEAFF. Here the CDR3 DNA reads TGTGCCAGCAGTCCAGGGAGCGGCACTGAAGCTTTCTTT. V gene TRBV6-1 combines with J gene TRBJ1-1; tentatively, D is TRBD1 (5 bases). Germline V gives CDR1 MNHNS, CDR2 SASEGT. The germline V and J ends were trimmed by 5 bases and 4 bases, with 11 bases remaining between them. The CDR3 has 13 residues.

Remarks on this clone: The junction does not match germline at one end; this may be a read error. The V call is TRBV29-1, the J call TRBJ2-1, with 8 bases fitting TRBD1. CDR1 is SQVTM, CDR2 ANQGSEA, per germline. The CDR3 loop spans 13 amino acids. The CDR3 bases are TGCAGCGTTGAGACCGGGACAGGTTCCGAGCGGTTCTTC. Translating it yields CSVETGTGSERFF.

The CDR3 nucleotides are TGCGCCAGCAGCCAAGAGCGTGGCCAGCGGGGGGGCCTTAATGAGCAGTTCTTC. This gives the protein CASSQERGQRGGLNEQFF. V is TRBV4-3 and J is TRBJ2-1, with TRBD2 identical over 10 bases. The germline V gene has CDR1 LGHNA and CDR2 YSLEER. The CDR3 has 18 residues. V was pared by 0 bases and J by 7 bases, with 12 bases of the junction left unmatched.

This chain links TRBV4-3 with TRBJ2-1; the match to TRBD2 covers 9 bases. This CDR3 has 15 amino acids. V was pared by 6 bases and J by 2 bases, with 5 bases of the junction left unmatched. CDR1 is LGHNA and CDR2 is YSLEER in the germline V gene. The CDR3 region has the DNA TGCGCCAGCAGTCTTAGCGGGGGCCCCTACAATGAGCAGTTCTTC. It specifies CASSLSGGPYNEQFF.

V and J are TRBV19 and TRBJ2-7, with D maybe TRBD1 (6 bases). From germline, CDR1 is LNHDA and CDR2 SQIVND (reference sequence). Trimming took off 4 bases at V and 2 bases at J, with 12 bases between the two ends. This CDR3 has 14 amino acids. CDR3 in amino acids: CASSRGRGPYEQYF. The CDR3 region has the DNA TGTGCCAGTAGTAGAGGCAGGGGACCCTACGAGCAGTACTTC.

This chain joins TRBV7-9 and TRBJ2-7; 7 bases are a match to TRBD1. Germline CDR1 SEHNR, CDR2 FQNEAQ (reference sequence). The V and J ends lost 4 bases and 4 bases, in that order; junction bases with no gene match: 13. The CDR3 consists of 16 residues. As DNA, the CDR3 is TGTGCCAGCAGCTCCTCGGACAGGAATCTCTTTTACGAGCAGTACTTC. Its translation is CASSSSDRNLFYEQYF. Full variable domain (outside the CDR3, taken from reference TRBV7-9 and TRBJ2-7): DTGVSQNPRHKITKRGQNVTFRCDPISEHNRLYWYRQTLGQGPEFLTYFQNEAQLEKSRLLSDRFSAERPKGSFSTLEIQRTEQGDSAMYLCASSSSDRNLFYEQYFGPGTRLTVT.

The rearrangement uses TRBV7-9 and TRBJ2-1; D unclear. This CDR3 contains 14 residues. Germline V gene data show CDR1 as SEHNR and CDR2 as FQNEAQ (reference sequence). Trimming stripped 1 base from V and 4 bases from J, with 8 bases between. In DNA, the CDR3 is TGTGCCAGCAGCTTAGTACTGTTTTACAATGAGCAGTTCTTC. Its protein product is CASSLVLFYNEQFF.

This clone came up a few times. This sequence joins TRBV5-1 and TRBJ2-2; 8 bases are a match to TRBD1. The J segment lost 5 bases and the V segment lost 4 bases, leaving 7 bases of the junction unmatched. The length of the CDR3 is 15 residues. The germline V gene encodes CDR1 SGHRS and CDR2 YFSETQ. The CDR3 DNA sequence: TGCGCCAGCAGCCTACGGACAGGGAGGACCGGGGAGCTGTTTTTT. Protein product: CASSLRTGRTGELFF.